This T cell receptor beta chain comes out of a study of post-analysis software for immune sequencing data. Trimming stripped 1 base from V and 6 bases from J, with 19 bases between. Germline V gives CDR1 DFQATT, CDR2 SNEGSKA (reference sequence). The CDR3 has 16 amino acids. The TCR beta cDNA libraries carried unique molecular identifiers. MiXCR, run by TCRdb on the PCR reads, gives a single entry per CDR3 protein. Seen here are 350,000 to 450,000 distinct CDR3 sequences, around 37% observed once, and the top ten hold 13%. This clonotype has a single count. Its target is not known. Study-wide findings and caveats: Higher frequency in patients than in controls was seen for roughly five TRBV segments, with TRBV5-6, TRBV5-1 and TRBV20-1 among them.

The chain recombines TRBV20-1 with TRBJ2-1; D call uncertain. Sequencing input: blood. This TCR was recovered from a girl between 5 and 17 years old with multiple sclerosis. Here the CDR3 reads CSARASPERLGNEQFF. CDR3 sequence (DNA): TGCAGTGCTAGAGCGAGCCCCGAGCGTCTCGGCAATGAGCAGTTCTTC.